This TCR beta chain stems from a study of post-analysis software for immune sequencing data. Across the study: The patients showed relapsing-remitting, secondary progressive and progressive-relapsing multiple sclerosis courses.

Unique-molecular-identifier-tagged TCR beta cDNA libraries were used. The source material, about 0.9 to 11 million T cells, gave rise to 500,000 or so cDNA molecules. TCRdb itself ran the PCR reads through MiXCR, one entry per CDR3 protein. This sample has about 770,000 distinct CDR3 sequences, with roughly 46% found just once. Germline V gene sequence: CDR1 MNHEY, CDR2 SVGAGI. The CDR3 extends over 14 amino acids. V lost 7 bases to trimming and J lost 3 bases; unmatched junction nucleotides: 8. Notes on the study in general: TRBV segments more frequent in patients than in controls numbered a few and included TRBV5-6, TRBV5-1 and TRBV20-1. Among multiple sclerosis patients, normalized Chao1 diversity was significantly below that of controls.

This clonotype occurred a few times. Its antigen is unidentified. V is TRBV6-5 and J is TRBJ2-7; TRBD2 agrees at 8 bases. The clonotype originates from a girl between 5 and 17 years old with multiple sclerosis. Input material: blood. Here the CDR3 DNA reads TGTGCCAGCAAGGGAGCGGGAGTGTTCTACGAGCAGTACTTC. This translates into CASKGAGVFYEQYF.